The T cell receptor (beta chain) described here comes from a study of cytomegalovirus exposure and HLA in healthy donors. With regard to this clone: The antigen remains undetermined.

Healthy individuals who donated bone marrow served as the donors. Study-wide results and limits: Later analysis reportedly placed an Asian-associated ancestry cluster below the approximately 700-donor mean in N-insertions.

The PCR made use of 60 Vbeta and 13 Jbeta primers. Measured with immunoSEQ multiplex PCR; TCRdb has only the in-frame clones, and not every one. The sample shows some 51,000 clones, and around 26% sits with its ten largest clones. Trimming pared 3 bases from V and 6 bases from J, leaving 7 bases between. This CDR3 region has 12 residues. From germline, CDR1 is LNHNV and CDR2 YYDKDF (reference sequence). V gene TRBV15 combines with J gene TRBJ2-3; D unresolved. The TCR comes from a man aged 40-55 years in good health and CMV-seropositive. Sequenced: PBMCs. CDR3 sequence (DNA): TGTGCCACCAGCAGTGTCCTTGATACGCAGTATTTT. This encodes CATSSVLDTQYF.